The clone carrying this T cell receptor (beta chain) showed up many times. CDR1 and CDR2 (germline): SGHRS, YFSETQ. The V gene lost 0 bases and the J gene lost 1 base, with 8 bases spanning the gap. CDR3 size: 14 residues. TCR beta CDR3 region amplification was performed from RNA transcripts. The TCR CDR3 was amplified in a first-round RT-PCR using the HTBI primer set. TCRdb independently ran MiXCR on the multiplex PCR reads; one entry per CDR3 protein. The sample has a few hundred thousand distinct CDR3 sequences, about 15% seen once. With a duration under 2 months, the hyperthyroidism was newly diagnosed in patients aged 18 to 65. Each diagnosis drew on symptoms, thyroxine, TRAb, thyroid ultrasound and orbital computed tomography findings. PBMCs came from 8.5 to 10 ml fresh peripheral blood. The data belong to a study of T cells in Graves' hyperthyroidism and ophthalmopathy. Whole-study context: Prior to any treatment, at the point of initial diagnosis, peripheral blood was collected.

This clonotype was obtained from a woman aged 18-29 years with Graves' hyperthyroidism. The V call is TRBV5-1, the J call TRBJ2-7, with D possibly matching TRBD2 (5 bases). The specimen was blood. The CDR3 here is CASSLGRDSYEQYF. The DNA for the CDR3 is TGCGCCAGCAGCTTGGGTCGGGATTCCTACGAGCAGTACTTC.